Shown below are 2 T cell receptor beta chains from a single sample sequenced in a study of cytomegalovirus exposure and HLA in healthy donors. PCR amplification relied on 60 Vbeta primers (plus 13 Jbeta primers). Data came from immunoSEQ multiplex PCR; TCRdb stores just in-frame clones and leaves some out. The sample lists some 250,000 clones; 82% were seen once. Sequences were obtained from PBMCs. The receptors come from a woman between 40 and 50 years old in good health and CMV-seropositive.

The CDR3 DNA reads as TGTGCCAGCAGCCTCCGACAGCCTAGCTCTGGGGCCAACGTCCTGACTTTC. As protein: CASSLRQPSSGANVLTF. This rearrangement joins TRBV9 to TRBJ2-6; weak D call: TRBD1 (5 bases). Trimming pared 4 bases from V and 0 bases from J, leaving 14 bases between. CDR3 length: 17 residues. From germline, CDR1 is SGDLS and CDR2 YYNGEE.

The V call is TRBV28, the J call TRBJ1-1; 9 bases match TRBD1. Per the germline V gene, CDR1 is MDHEN and CDR2 is SYDVKM. The CDR3 consists of 15 residues. V lost 6 bases to trimming and J lost 1 base; unmatched junction nucleotides: 6. The CDR3 region is CASSFTGQGNTEAFF. The DNA of the CDR3 is TGTGCCAGCAGCTTCACGGGACAGGGGAACACTGAAGCTTTCTTT. The variable domain in full, completed from reference TRBV28 and TRBJ1-1, reads DVKVTQSSRYLVKRTGEKVFLECVQDMDHENMFWYRQDPGLGLRLIYFSYDVKMKEKGDIPEGYSVSREKKERFSLILESASTNQTSMYLCASSFTGQGNTEAFFGQGTRLTVV.